This T cell receptor beta chain was sequenced for a study of PD-1 blockade in classical Hodgkin lymphoma (dated by TCRdb to the early 2020s). For the study in its entirety: Nivolumab dosing was 3 mg/kg intravenously every 2 weeks, continuing until either disease progression or unacceptable toxicity. The study used TCR beta sequencing and CyTOF to define a peripheral blood immune signature of response to PD-1 blockade in classical Hodgkin lymphoma. What the research found in general, with its limitations: Lower diversity was seen in patients whose nivolumab began less than 1 year after ASCT, and these patients were left out of later analyses so that immune reconstitution would not confound the results. Baseline TCR diversity was reported to be lower in newly diagnosed patients than in healthy donors, and even lower in relapsed/refractory patients. Trial patients achieving complete response had baseline diversity similar to newly diagnosed patients, whereas partial responders and progressors had significantly lower diversity. A significant rise by C4D1 was seen in CD4+ but not CD8+ TCR diversity (p=0.0027 vs p=0.16), with the rise being most apparent in complete responders (p=0.02). The study was limited to a single clinical trial cohort, and causes of repertoire differences, possibly disease activity or prior therapy, remained undefined.

Sample time point, as interpreted from the label and publication: cycle 2 day 1 (C2D1) of nivolumab. Every trial patient had relapsed after autologous stem cell transplantation, and cohorts A, B and C differed in prior brentuximab vedotin exposure. The trial cohort included roughly 60 patients with relapsed/refractory classical Hodgkin lymphoma, and each patient had a best overall response of complete response, partial response or progressive disease. Single-agent nivolumab was administered to trial patients in the multi-cohort phase II CheckMate 205 trial. Best overall response was determined by an independent review committee according to the 2007 International Working Group response criteria. Trial PBMCs were collected immediately before nivolumab initiation (C1D1) and during therapy at cycle 2 day 1 and cycle 4 day 1. Peripheral blood was collected in 8 mL Vacutainer Cell Preparation Tubes, from which PBMCs were isolated by centrifugation and then cryopreserved.

In the case of this clone: This clone's antigen is unknown. No base quality information exists; no much larger clone differs at one position.

Genomic DNA was isolated using the Qiagen DNeasy kit from unsorted PBMCs as well as from negatively selected CD4+ and CD8+ fractions. TCR beta CDR3 regions were amplified by immunoSEQ multiplex PCR using primers annealing to V and J segments. A synthetic immune receptor repertoire was used to minimize amplification bias, and remaining bias was computationally removed after sequencing. As for how the authors treated the data: Repertoire diversity was quantified as the Shannon entropy index using custom Python scripts. Unsorted, CD4+ and CD8+ repertoires were examined separately, except in combined analyses, for which CD4+ and CD8+ sequences were merged in silico. Clonal expansion was defined as a frequency increase of at least 2-fold after treatment compared with C1D1, and clones undetected at baseline were assigned a pseudocount of 0.5. Clones with 0 or 1 copy at C1D1 were classified as singleton clones, and clones with 2 or more copies were classified as non-singleton clones. Clones expanded in unsorted samples were annotated as CD4+, CD8+ or unknown by matching protein sequences in sorted samples from the same patient. Wilcoxon tests on paired samples were used to test diversity changes from C1D1 to C4D1. TCRdb took over this immuneACCESS table, retaining in-frame rearrangements with V and J assigned. Such tables are incomplete; in checked studies, under half of the missing clones stem from an unresolved V gene, and the remainder is unexplained. V and J calls and clone size are as listed in that table; D and trimming were resolved from the DNA. Recorded for this sample are 110,000 or so clones; 70% to 90% of them occurred a single time. The leading ten clones occupy 15% to 20% of the sample.

V was cut back by 9 bases and J by 7 bases, leaving a gap of 13 bases between them. Via the germline V gene, CDR1 is SNHLY and CDR2 FYNNEI. Measured from the cysteine to the phenylalanine, the CDR3 is 12 residues long. The sequence is cut down to CDR3 DNA, 36 bases in frame from base 1. This sample comprised peripheral blood mononuclear cells (PBMCs), obtained before the second cycle of nivolumab. The origin of this receptor is a human donor with classical Hodgkin lymphoma. The V and J genes are TRBV2 and TRBJ2-1; tentative D gene TRBD2, with 6 bases matching. Here the CDR3 is given as CASSDGGNEQFF. The bases read TGTGCCAGTTCGGATGGGGGGAATGAGCAGTTCTTC.